This T cell receptor beta chain was identified during a study of shared clonotypes between healthy human individuals. The protocol was immunoSEQ multiplex PCR, while the TCRdb copy is restricted to in-frame clones and leaves out a portion. The table has some 550,000 clones, almost 97% seen once. The CDR3 sequence is 14 residues long. Trimming removed 4 bases from V and 5 bases from J; junction bases left unmatched: 7. Germline V gives CDR1 SQVTM, CDR2 ANQGSEA. The chain carries TRBV29-1 and TRBJ2-7, with 11 bases fitting TRBD2. The receptor's source is a young woman in good health. The specimen was naive CD4+ T cells sorted from blood. Subset denoted: CD45RA+ positively selected. The CDR3 protein is CSVALLAGANEQYF. CDR3 sequence (DNA): TGCAGCGTTGCCCTACTAGCGGGAGCTAACGAGCAGTACTTC.